These 18 T cell receptor beta chains were all obtained from the same sample, sequenced in a study of shared clonotypes between healthy human individuals. Profiling relied on immunoSEQ multiplex PCR, and the TCRdb table lists in-frame clones only, not all of them. The sample lists under 300,000 clones; 60% to 80% were seen once. Input material: memory CD4+ T cells sorted from blood. Subset meaning: CD45RA-negative fraction. Receptor source: a man aged 25 to 40 in good health.

V usage is TRBV11-1 and J usage is TRBJ2-7; D gene ambiguous. This CDR3 region has 14 residues. Trimming cost V 6 bases and J 3 bases, with 15 bases left between them. Per germline, CDR1 SGHAT and CDR2 FQDESV (reference sequence). The CDR3 reads CASSPDSYGYEQYF. The CDR3 nucleotides are TGTGCCAGCAGTCCCGATTCCTACGGCTACGAGCAGTACTTC.

The V gene is TRBV7-6, the J gene TRBJ2-2; 10 nucleotides match TRBD1. This CDR3 region has 16 residues. CDR1 and CDR2 (germline): SGHVS, FNYEAQ. V lost 1 base to trimming and J lost 8 bases; unmatched junction nucleotides: 7. DNA for the CDR3: TGTGCCAGCAGCTTAGTGGTGACAGGGGGCCTGGGGGAGCTGTTTTTT. Translated: CASSLVVTGGLGELFF.

This sequence joins TRBV5-1 and TRBJ2-5; D possibly corresponds to TRBD1 (6 bases). Germline V gives CDR1 SGHRS, CDR2 YFSETQ. The CDR3 has 14 amino acids. Between the trimmed V and J ends, which lost 4 bases and 4 bases, there was a span of 14 bases. The CDR3 nucleotides are TGCGCCAGCAGCGGGGGCCTGGGCGGAGAGACCCAGTACTTC. Translating gives CASSGGLGGETQYF.

This clone was seen a few times. This chain links TRBV7-2 with TRBJ2-5; D call uncertain. This CDR3 has 13 residues. V was trimmed by 5 bases and J by 7 bases, leaving 14 bases between them. Germline lookup yields CDR1 SGHTA and CDR2 FQGNSA. The CDR3 DNA follows: TGTGCCAGCAGCACGGAATTGGAAGGGACCCAGTACTTC. This codes for CASSTELEGTQYF.

The chain combines TRBV14 with TRBJ2-7; D remains unclear. The CDR3 runs to 12 residues. Germline V lookup: CDR1 SGHDN, CDR2 FVKESK. The V end was cut by 4 bases, the J end by 4 bases, with 8 bases between. The CDR3 is CASSLQGYEQYF. The CDR3 DNA sequence: TGTGCCAGCAGCCTGCAAGGTTACGAGCAGTACTTC.

The J gene is TRBJ2-3, the V gene TRBV6-5; D is undetermined. The CDR3 contains 15 residues. With 5 bases removed from V and 0 bases from J, the gap between germline ends came to 12 bases. The V gene's germline CDR1 is MNHEY and CDR2 SVGAGI. The CDR3 here is CASSHGQISTDTQYF. The CDR3 nucleotides are TGTGCCAGCAGTCACGGGCAGATTAGCACAGATACGCAGTATTTT.

The V gene is TRBV5-1, the J gene TRBJ2-6; possible D gene TRBD2, 6 bases. V lost 6 bases and J 0 bases, leaving 10 bases between the germline ends. The CDR3 is 15 amino acids. Germline CDR1 is SGHRS and CDR2 is YFSETQ. CDR3 amino acids: CASMNGGSGANVLTF. The CDR3 DNA is TGCGCCAGCATGAACGGGGGCTCTGGGGCCAACGTCCTGACTTTC. The full variable domain, in which reference TRBV5-1 and TRBJ2-6 provide the parts outside the CDR3, is KAGVTQTPRYLIKTRGQQVTLSCSPISGHRSVSWYQQTPGQGLQFLFEYFSETQRNKGNFPGRFSGRQFSNSRSEMNVSTLELGDSALYLCASMNGGSGANVLTFGAGSRLTVL.

The gene calls are TRBV2 and TRBJ2-2, with D possibly being TRBD1 or TRBD2 (5 bases each). CDR1 SNHLY and CDR2 FYNNEI come from the germline V gene. V was cut by 6 bases and J by 6 bases, with 14 bases left in between. This CDR3 comprises 14 residues. CDR3 amino acids: CASRGTVRSGELFF. CDR3 nucleotides: TGTGCCAGCAGAGGGACCGTGAGATCCGGGGAGCTGTTTTTT.

This chain links TRBV28 with TRBJ2-7; TRBD1 matches 8 bases. Germline V lookup: CDR1 MDHEN, CDR2 SYDVKM. The CDR3 spans 16 residues. J lost 2 bases, V lost 6 bases, and 12 bases had no gene match. CDR3 sequence (DNA): TGTGCCAGCAGCAGAACGACCGGGACAGGCCCCTACGAGCAGTACTTC. Protein: CASSRTTGTGPYEQYF.

This clone was seen a few times. The CDR3, as DNA: TGTGCCAGCAGCTCCCCCTCATTTAGGACTAGCGGGAGGAATGAGCAGTTCTTC. Its protein is CASSSPSFRTSGRNEQFF. The chain is built from TRBV7-6 and TRBJ2-1; TRBD2 matches 14 bases. The CDR3 is 18 residues long. V shed 4 bases and J 7 bases; nucleotides not matched to a gene: 12. Looked up from germline, CDR1 is SGHVS and CDR2 is FNYEAQ.

V gene TRBV9 combines with J gene TRBJ2-1; TRBD2 matches 15 bases. The CDR3 extends over 17 amino acids. V lost 4 bases and J lost 1; bases outside the gene matches: 3. Germline CDR1 is SGDLS and CDR2 is YYNGEE. The CDR3: CASSPGTSGRSYNEQFF. The CDR3 bases are TGTGCCAGCAGCCCCGGGACTAGCGGGAGGTCCTACAATGAGCAGTTCTTC.

This chain connects TRBV6-1 to TRBJ1-3; D not certain. This CDR3 spans 13 amino acids. V was trimmed by 7 bases and J by 3 bases, leaving 10 bases between them. Germline-derived CDR1 and CDR2 are MNHNS and SASEGT. The CDR3 sequence is CASTSGVGNTIYF. The CDR3, as DNA: TGTGCCAGCACGTCCGGGGTTGGAAACACCATATATTTT.

The rearrangement joins TRBV5-4 to TRBJ2-5; TRBD2 agrees at 7 bases. CDR1 is SGHNT and CDR2 is YYREEE in the germline V gene (reference sequence). The CDR3 covers 15 residues. The J segment lost 5 bases and the V segment lost 3 bases, leaving 10 bases of the junction unmatched. The CDR3 here is CASSSGLTTRETQYF. The DNA for the CDR3 is TGTGCCAGCAGCTCGGGACTAACCACCCGCGAGACCCAGTACTTC.

The chain links TRBV5-4 to TRBJ1-5, with TRBD1 as a possible D gene (6 bases). Trimming took 0 bases from V and 4 from J, leaving 14 bases between them. CDR1 is SGHNT and CDR2 is YYREEE in the germline V gene (reference sequence). This CDR3 contains 16 residues. CDR3 in amino acids: CASSLGGAGGNQPQHF. DNA of the CDR3: TGTGCCAGCAGCTTGGGGGGGGCGGGGGGGAATCAGCCCCAGCATTTT.

This clone was counted ten times or more. The chain has TRBV19 and TRBJ1-1, with 10 bases identical to TRBD1. From germline, CDR1 is LNHDA and CDR2 SQIVND (reference sequence). The J segment lost 5 bases and the V segment lost 3 bases, leaving 6 bases of the junction unmatched. The CDR3 contains 15 residues. CDR3 in amino acids: CASSIGDRGLTEAFF. CDR3 coding DNA: TGTGCCAGTAGTATCGGGGACAGGGGACTAACTGAAGCTTTCTTT.

CDR3 sequence reads: CASSDRLGTDTQYF. In nucleotides, the CDR3 is TGTGCCAGCTCGGACAGATTAGGAACAGATACGCAGTATTTT. This chain uses TRBV18 with TRBJ2-3; the D gene is possibly TRBD1 (6 bases). Looked up from germline, CDR1 is KGHSH and CDR2 is LQKENI. The CDR3 length is 14 residues. The germline V and J ends were trimmed by 6 bases and 3 bases, with 13 bases remaining between them. Full variable domain (rest looked up from reference TRBV18 and TRBJ2-3): NAGVMQNPRHLVRRRGQEARLRCSPMKGHSHVYWYRQLPEEGLKFMVYLQKENIIDESGMPKERFSAEFPKEGPSILRIQQVVRGDSAAYFCASSDRLGTDTQYFGPGTRLTVL.

This chain joins TRBV7-9 and TRBJ2-3, with 12 bases that match TRBD2. After removal of 5 bases from V and 1 base from J, the junction contained 4 bases not matched to a gene. The CDR3 sequence is 16 residues long. Germline CDR1 SEHNR, CDR2 FQNEAQ (reference sequence). The CDR3 loop is CASSKGLAGGTDTQYF. CDR3 sequence (DNA): TGTGCCAGCAGCAAGGGACTAGCGGGTGGCACAGATACGCAGTATTTT.

The CDR3 spells CASSPTSGTYEQYF. CDR3 nucleotide sequence: TGTGCCAGCAGCCCCACTAGCGGCACCTACGAGCAGTACTTC. The chain combines TRBV5-4 with TRBJ2-7, with TRBD2 identical over 8 bases. The CDR3 sequence is 14 residues long. Germline CDR1 reads SGHNT; CDR2 reads YYREEE (reference sequence). The trim removed 4 bases at V and 2 bases at J, leaving 5 bases unmatched.